These 15 T cell receptor beta chains were sequenced from one sample in a study of monozygotic twins with inflammatory bowel disease (dated by TCRdb to between 2018 and 2021). The receptor library was made with 5' RACE. Sequenced using an Illumina HiSeq 2500. TCRdb reprocessed the reads, so every CDR3 protein sequence counts as one entry and DNA is not shown. The data table for this sample lists about 380,000 distinct CDR3 sequences. Clones ranked in the top ten supply around 2.6% of the sample. The sample comprised blood. These receptors came from a human donor with ulcerative colitis or Crohn's disease, or a healthy co-twin of an affected twin (not recorded which).

This chain's CDR3 is CAISDRDRGGNQPQHF. The chain couples TRBV10-3 to TRBJ1-5; TCRdb lists TRBD1, though no DNA is available to test this call. The CDR3 loop spans 16 amino acids. Germline loops: CDR1 ENHRY, CDR2 SYGVKD.

This chain uses TRBV4-2 with TRBJ2-3; there is no DNA to check the TCRdb D call of TRBD1. Looked up from germline, CDR1 is LGHNA and CDR2 is YNFKEQ. CDR3 length equals 16 residues. CDR3 loop: CASSQDILGAGDTQYF.

J is TRBJ2-1 and V is TRBV6-5; TCRdb's D call, TRBD2, is unchecked because there is no DNA. The CDR3 runs to 15 residues. Germline CDR1 and CDR2: MNHEY and SVGAGI. CDR3 sequence: CASSSPSGGNNEQFF.

The rearrangement uses TRBV19 and TRBJ2-7; as DNA is missing, the TRBD1 call by TCRdb cannot be tested. Looked up from germline, CDR1 is LNHDA and CDR2 is SQIVND (reference sequence). This CDR3 is 14 amino acids long. The CDR3: CASSIAGVVYEQYF. Full variable domain (rest looked up from reference TRBV19 and TRBJ2-7): DGGITQSPKYLFRKEGQNVTLSCEQNLNHDAMYWYRQDPGQGLRLIYYSQIVNDFQKGDIAEGYSVSREKKESFPLTVTSAQKNPTAFYLCASSIAGVVYEQYFGPGTRLTVT.

The chain carries TRBV4-3 and TRBJ2-3. CDR1 is LGHNA, CDR2 YSLEER, per germline. This CDR3 has 12 amino acids. CDR3: CASSQTPDTQYF.

J is TRBJ2-7 and V is TRBV21-1; with no DNA, the TCRdb D assignment of TRBD2 cannot be verified. TRBV21-1 is reported as a pseudogene. The CDR3 is made up of 15 amino acids. CDR3 loop: CASSKRTSGYYEQYF.

The chain carries TRBV24-1 and TRBJ2-3; TCRdb's D call, TRBD1, is unchecked because there is no DNA. The germline V gene encodes CDR1 KGHDR and CDR2 SFDVKD. CDR3 size: 15 residues. CDR3 in amino acids: CATSDRDIGTDTQYF.

V and J are TRBV30 and TRBJ2-7; with no DNA, the TCRdb D assignment of TRBD2 cannot be verified. This CDR3 is built from 15 residues. The germline gives CDR1 GTSNPN, CDR2 SVGIG (reference sequence). CDR3: CAWIMGAGGPHEQYF. Supplemented by reference TRBV30 and TRBJ2-7, the full variable domain reads SQTIHQWPATLVQPVGSPLSLECTVEGTSNPNLYWYRQAAGRGLQLLFYSVGIGQISSEVPQNLSASRPQDRQFILSSKKLLLSDSGFYLCAWIMGAGGPHEQYFGPGTRLTVT.

The J gene is TRBJ2-7, the V gene TRBV10-3; TCRdb's D call of TRBD2 is untestable without DNA. CDR1 ENHRY and CDR2 SYGVKD come from the germline V gene. The CDR3 spans 16 residues. The CDR3 loop is CAISAAHGTASYEQYF.

The chain employs TRBV7-9 and TRBJ1-6. The CDR3 loop spans 13 amino acids. Germline V gene data show CDR1 as SEHNR and CDR2 as FQNEAQ (reference sequence). CDR3 region: CASDWGVGSPLHF. The full variable domain, completed using reference TRBV7-9 and TRBJ1-6, is DTGVSQNPRHKITKRGQNVTFRCDPISEHNRLYWYRQTLGQGPEFLTYFQNEAQLEKSRLLSDRFSAERPKGSFSTLEIQRTEQGDSAMYLCASDWGVGSPLHFGNGTRLTVT.

V usage is TRBV5-5 and J usage is TRBJ2-6; TCRdb outputs TRBD1, but without DNA this stays unchecked. The CDR3 consists of 17 residues. Germline V gene lookup returns CDR1 SGHKS and CDR2 YYEKEE (reference sequence). CDR3 loop: CASSQQGFKAGANVLTF.

This sequence joins TRBV4-1 and TRBJ1-4; the D gene TCRdb calls, TRBD1, cannot be checked with no DNA. This CDR3 spans 13 amino acids. In germline, CDR1 is MGHRA, CDR2 YSYEKL. The CDR3 here is CASSQDQGTEVVF.

This chain connects TRBV5-1 to TRBJ1-6; lacking DNA, the TRBD1 call made by TCRdb goes unchecked. The V gene's germline CDR1 is SGHRS and CDR2 YFSETQ. The CDR3 length is 14 residues. This CDR3 is CASSTRQANSPLHF. The full variable domain, its missing parts supplied by reference TRBV5-1 and TRBJ1-6, is KAGVTQTPRYLIKTRGQQVTLSCSPISGHRSVSWYQQTPGQGLQFLFEYFSETQRNKGNFPGRFSGRQFSNSRSEMNVSTLELGDSALYLCASSTRQANSPLHFGNGTRLTVT.

The V gene is TRBV5-1, the J gene TRBJ1-5; the TRBD1 assignment by TCRdb is unverifiable without DNA. The CDR3 loop spans 15 amino acids. Germline loops: CDR1 SGHRS, CDR2 YFSETQ. CDR3: CASSSTGGYGQPQHF.

The chain links TRBV12-3 or TRBV12-4 to TRBJ2-3. This CDR3 is built from 14 residues. Here the CDR3 reads CASSWVAGTDTQYF.